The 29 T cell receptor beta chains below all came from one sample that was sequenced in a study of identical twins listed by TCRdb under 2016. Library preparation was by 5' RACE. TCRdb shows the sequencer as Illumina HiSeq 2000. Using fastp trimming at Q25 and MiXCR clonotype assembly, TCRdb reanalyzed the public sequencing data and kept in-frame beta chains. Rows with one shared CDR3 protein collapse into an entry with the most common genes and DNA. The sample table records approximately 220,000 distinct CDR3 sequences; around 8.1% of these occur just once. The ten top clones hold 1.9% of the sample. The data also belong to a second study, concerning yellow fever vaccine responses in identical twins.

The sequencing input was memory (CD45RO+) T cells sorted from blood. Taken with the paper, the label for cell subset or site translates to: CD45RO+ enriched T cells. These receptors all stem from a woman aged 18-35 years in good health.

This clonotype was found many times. The CDR3 reads CASGEVGGYEQYF. Written as DNA, the CDR3 is TGTGCCAGCGGGGAGGTGGGGGGGTACGAGCAGTACTTC. The chain links TRBV27 to TRBJ2-7, with 7 bases aligning to TRBD2. V shed 8 bases, J shed 4 bases, and the junction held 8 bases outside the gene matches. Germline values: CDR1 MNHEY, CDR2 SMNVEV (reference sequence). This CDR3 comprises 13 residues.

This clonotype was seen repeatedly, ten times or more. CDR3 in DNA: TGTGCCACCAGCAGATCAACACAGGGGGGGACCTACGAGCAGTACTTC. Amino acid sequence: CATSRSTQGGTYEQYF. The V gene is TRBV15, the J gene TRBJ2-7; D is possibly TRBD1 (8 bases). Per germline, CDR1 LNHNV and CDR2 YYDKDF (reference sequence). Between the trimmed V and J ends, which lost 2 bases and 2 bases, there was a span of 16 bases. The CDR3 is made up of 16 amino acids.

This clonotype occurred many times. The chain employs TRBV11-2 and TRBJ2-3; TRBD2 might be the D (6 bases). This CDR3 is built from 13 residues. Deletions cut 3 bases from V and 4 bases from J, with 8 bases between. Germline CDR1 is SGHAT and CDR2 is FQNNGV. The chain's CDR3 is CASSFGTPDTQYF. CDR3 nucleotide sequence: TGTGCCAGCAGCTTCGGGACTCCAGATACGCAGTATTTT.

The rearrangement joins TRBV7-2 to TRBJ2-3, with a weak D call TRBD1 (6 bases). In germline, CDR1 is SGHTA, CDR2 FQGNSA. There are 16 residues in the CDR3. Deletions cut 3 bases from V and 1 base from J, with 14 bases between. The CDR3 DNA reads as TGTGCCAGCAGCTTGGCTGGGGGCGGAGGCACAGATACGCAGTATTTT. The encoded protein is CASSLAGGGGTDTQYF.

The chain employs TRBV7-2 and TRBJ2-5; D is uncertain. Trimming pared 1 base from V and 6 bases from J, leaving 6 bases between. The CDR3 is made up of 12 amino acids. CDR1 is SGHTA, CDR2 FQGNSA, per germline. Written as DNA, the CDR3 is TGTGCCAGCAGCTTAGAATGGAAGACCCAGTACTTC. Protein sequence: CASSLEWKTQYF.

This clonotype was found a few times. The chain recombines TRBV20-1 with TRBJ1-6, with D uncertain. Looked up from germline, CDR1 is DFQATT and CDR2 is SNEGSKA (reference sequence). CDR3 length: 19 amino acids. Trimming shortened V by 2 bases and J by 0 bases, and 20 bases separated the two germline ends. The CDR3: CSARPYAVVGNSYNSPLHF. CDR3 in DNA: TGCAGTGCTAGACCCTACGCGGTGGTGGGAAACTCCTATAATTCACCCCTCCACTTT.

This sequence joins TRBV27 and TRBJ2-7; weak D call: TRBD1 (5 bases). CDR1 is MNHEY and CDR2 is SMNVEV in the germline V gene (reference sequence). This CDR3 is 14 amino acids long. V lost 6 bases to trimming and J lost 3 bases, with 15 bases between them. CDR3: CASSRRQRDYEQYF. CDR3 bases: TGTGCCAGCAGCCGTCGACAGAGAGACTACGAGCAGTACTTC.

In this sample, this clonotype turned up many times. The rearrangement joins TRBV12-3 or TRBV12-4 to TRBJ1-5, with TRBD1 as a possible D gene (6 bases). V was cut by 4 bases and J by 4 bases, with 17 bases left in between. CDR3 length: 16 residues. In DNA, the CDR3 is TGTGCCAGCAGTTCTGGGGGGGGGCGGACGAATCAGCCCCAGCATTTT. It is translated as CASSSGGGRTNQPQHF.

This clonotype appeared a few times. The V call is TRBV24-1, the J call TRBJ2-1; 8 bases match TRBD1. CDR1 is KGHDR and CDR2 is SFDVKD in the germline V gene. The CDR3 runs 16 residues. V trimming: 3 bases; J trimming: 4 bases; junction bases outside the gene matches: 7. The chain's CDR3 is CATSDQTGAGYNEQFF. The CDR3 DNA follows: TGTGCCACCAGTGATCAGACAGGGGCGGGTTACAATGAGCAGTTCTTC.

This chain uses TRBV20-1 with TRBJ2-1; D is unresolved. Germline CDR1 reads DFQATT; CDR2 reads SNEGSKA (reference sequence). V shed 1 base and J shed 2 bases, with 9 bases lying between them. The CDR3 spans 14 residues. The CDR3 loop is CSARGLSTYNEQFF. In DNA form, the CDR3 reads TGCAGTGCTAGAGGGCTATCTACCTACAATGAGCAGTTCTTC.

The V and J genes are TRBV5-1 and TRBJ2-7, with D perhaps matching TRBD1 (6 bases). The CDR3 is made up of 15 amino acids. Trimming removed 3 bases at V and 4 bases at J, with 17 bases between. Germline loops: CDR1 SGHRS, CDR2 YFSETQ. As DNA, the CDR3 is TGCGCCAGCAGCTCACAGGGTGGGCGTGAATACGAGCAGTACTTC. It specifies CASSSQGGREYEQYF.

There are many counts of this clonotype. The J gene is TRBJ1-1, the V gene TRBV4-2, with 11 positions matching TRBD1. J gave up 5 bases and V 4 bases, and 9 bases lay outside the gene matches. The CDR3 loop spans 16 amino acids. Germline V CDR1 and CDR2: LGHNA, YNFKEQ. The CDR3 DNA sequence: TGTGCCAGCAGCCCTGGGACAGGGGGTCGAGGGACTGAAGCTTTCTTT. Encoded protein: CASSPGTGGRGTEAFF.

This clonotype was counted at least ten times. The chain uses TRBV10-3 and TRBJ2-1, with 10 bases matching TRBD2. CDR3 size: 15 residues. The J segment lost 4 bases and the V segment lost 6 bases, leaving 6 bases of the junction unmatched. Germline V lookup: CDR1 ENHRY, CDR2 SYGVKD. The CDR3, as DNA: TGTGCCATCAGCGAAACTAGCGGGACATACAATGAGCAGTTCTTC. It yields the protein CAISETSGTYNEQFF.

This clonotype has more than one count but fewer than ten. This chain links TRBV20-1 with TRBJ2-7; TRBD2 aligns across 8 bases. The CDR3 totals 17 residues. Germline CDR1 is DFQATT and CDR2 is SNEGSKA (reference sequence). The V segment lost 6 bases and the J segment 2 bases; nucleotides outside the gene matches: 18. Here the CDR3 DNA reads TGCAGTGCGAAGGGTGCGGCGGGGGGTTCATGGACCTACGAGCAGTACTTC. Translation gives CSAKGAAGGSWTYEQYF.

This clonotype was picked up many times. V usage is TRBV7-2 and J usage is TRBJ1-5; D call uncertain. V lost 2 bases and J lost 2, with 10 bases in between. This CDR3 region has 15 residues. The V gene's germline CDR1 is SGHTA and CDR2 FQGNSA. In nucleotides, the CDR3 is TGTGCCAGCAGCTTAATGGCGAGCGGCAATCAGCCCCAGCATTTT. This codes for CASSLMASGNQPQHF.

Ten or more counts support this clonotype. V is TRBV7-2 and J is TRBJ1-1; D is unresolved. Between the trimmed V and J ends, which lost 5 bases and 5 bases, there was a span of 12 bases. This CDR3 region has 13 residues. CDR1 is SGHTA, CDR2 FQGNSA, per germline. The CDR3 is CASSLTDKTEAFF. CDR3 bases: TGTGCCAGCAGCCTCACTGACAAAACTGAAGCTTTCTTT.

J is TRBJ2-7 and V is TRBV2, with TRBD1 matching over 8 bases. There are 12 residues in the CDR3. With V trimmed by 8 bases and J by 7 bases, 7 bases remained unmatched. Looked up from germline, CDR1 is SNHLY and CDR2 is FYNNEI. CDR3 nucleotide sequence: TGTGCCAGCGCGGACAGGGTGCGAGAGCAGTACTTC. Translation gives CASADRVREQYF.

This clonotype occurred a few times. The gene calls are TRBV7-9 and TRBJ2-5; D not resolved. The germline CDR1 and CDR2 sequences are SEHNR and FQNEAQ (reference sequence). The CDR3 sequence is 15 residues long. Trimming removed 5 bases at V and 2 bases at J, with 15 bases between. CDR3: CASSQAWQLQETQYF. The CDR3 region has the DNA TGTGCCAGCAGCCAAGCATGGCAGTTACAAGAGACCCAGTACTTC.

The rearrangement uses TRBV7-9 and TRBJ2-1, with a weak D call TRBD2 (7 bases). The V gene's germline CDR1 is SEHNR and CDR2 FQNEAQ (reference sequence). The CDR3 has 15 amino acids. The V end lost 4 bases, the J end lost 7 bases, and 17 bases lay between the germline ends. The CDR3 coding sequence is TGTGCCAGCAGCTCCCCCGGGGGGCCAAGTAATGAGCAGTTCTTC. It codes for CASSSPGGPSNEQFF.

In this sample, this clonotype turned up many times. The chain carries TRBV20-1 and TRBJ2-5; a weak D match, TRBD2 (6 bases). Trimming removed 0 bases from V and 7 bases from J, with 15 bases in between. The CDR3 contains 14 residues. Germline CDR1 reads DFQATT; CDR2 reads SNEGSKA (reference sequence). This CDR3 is CSARENRRGRTQYF. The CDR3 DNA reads TGCAGTGCTAGAGAAAATAGGAGGGGTAGGACCCAGTACTTC.

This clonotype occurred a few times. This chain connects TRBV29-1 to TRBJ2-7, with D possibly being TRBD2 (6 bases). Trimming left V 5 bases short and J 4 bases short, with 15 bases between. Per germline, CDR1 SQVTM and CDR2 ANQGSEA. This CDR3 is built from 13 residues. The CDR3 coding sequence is TGCAGCGTTAGGGACGGCAGCGGGTACGAGCAGTACTTC. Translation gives CSVRDGSGYEQYF.

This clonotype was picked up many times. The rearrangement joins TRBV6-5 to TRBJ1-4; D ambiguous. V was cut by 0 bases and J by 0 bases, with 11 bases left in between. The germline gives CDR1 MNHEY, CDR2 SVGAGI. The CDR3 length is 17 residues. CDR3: CASSYSIPGATNEKLFF. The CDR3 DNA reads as TGTGCCAGCAGTTACTCGATCCCGGGAGCAACTAATGAAAAACTGTTTTTT.

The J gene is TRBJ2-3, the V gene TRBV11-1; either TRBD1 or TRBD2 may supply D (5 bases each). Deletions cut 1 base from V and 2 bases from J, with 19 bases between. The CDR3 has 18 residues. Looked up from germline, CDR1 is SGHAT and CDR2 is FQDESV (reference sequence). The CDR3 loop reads CASSLVGSGRLITDTQYF. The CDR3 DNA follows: TGTGCCAGCAGCTTAGTAGGTTCGGGACGACTAATCACAGATACGCAGTATTTT.

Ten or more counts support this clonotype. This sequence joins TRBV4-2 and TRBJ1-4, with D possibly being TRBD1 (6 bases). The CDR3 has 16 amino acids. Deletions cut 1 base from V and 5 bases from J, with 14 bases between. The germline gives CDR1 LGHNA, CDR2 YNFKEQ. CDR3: CASSQGLSGENEKLFF. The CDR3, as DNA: TGTGCCAGCAGCCAAGGTCTTTCAGGGGAAAATGAAAAACTGTTTTTT.

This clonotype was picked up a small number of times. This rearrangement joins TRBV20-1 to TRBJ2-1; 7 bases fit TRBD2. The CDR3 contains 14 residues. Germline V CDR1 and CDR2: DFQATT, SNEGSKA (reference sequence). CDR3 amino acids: CSAEGEGPYNEQFF. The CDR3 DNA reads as TGCAGCGCCGAAGGGGAGGGCCCCTACAATGAGCAGTTCTTC.

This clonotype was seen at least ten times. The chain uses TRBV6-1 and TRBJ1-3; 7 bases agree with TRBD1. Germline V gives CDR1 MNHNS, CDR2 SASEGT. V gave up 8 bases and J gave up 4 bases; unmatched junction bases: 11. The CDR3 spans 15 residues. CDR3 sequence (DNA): TGTGCCAGCCAAGGGGGCAGGGAGTCCGGAAACACCATATATTTT. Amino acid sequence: CASQGGRESGNTIYF.

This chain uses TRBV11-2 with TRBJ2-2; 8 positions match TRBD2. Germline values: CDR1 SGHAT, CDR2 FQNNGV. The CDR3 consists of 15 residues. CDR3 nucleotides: TGTGCGGACCGAGAGGGACTAGCGAACACCGGGGAGCTGTTTTTT. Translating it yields CADREGLANTGELFF.

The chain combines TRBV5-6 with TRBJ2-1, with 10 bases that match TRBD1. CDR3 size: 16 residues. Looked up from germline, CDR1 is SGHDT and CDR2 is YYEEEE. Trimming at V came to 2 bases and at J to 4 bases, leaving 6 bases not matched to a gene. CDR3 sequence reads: CASSLLGTGAYNEQFF. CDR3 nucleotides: TGTGCCAGCAGCTTATTAGGGACAGGGGCTTACAATGAGCAGTTCTTC.

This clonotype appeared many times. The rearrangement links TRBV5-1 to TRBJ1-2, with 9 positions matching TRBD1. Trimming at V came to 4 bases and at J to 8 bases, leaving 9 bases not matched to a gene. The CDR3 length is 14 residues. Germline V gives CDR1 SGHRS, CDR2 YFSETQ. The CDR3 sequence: CASSPSGTGLGYTF. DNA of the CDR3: TGCGCCAGCAGCCCTTCCGGGACAGGGCTCGGCTACACCTTC.